This passage covers 32 T cell receptor beta chains from one sample sequenced in a study of lymphopenia after photon versus proton radiotherapy. This table comes from immunoSEQ multiplex PCR, and its TCRdb copy is limited to in-frame clones, with some not included. The sample includes around 30,000 clones, approximately 92% seen only once; the top ten take 6.6%. The sample in question was peripheral blood, obtained from a patient treated with proton-based radiotherapy. These receptors were obtained from a woman between 70 and 85 years old with pancreatic cancer. Some clones in this sample may be carry-over from other donors' samples.

The gene calls are TRBV19 and TRBJ1-5; unclear D gene. From germline, CDR1 is LNHDA and CDR2 SQIVND (reference sequence). Trimming left V 1 base short and J 0 bases short, with 7 bases between. The CDR3 is 15 residues long. In DNA form, the CDR3 reads TGTGCCAGTAGTATAGGACATTTTAGCAATCAGCCCCAGCATTTT. Protein sequence: CASSIGHFSNQPQHF.

The genes are TRBV19 and TRBJ2-7; D is unresolved. Germline V gives CDR1 LNHDA, CDR2 SQIVND (reference sequence). V shed 2 bases and J shed 2 bases, with 10 bases lying between them. The length of the CDR3 is 14 residues. Here the CDR3 reads CASSITGRTYEQYF. CDR3 sequence (DNA): TGTGCCAGTAGTATAACCGGTAGGACCTACGAGCAGTACTTC.

CDR3 DNA: TGTGCCAGCAGTGAAGGGCTAGCGGGAGGCCAAGAGACCCAGTACTTC. Translating it yields CASSEGLAGGQETQYF. The J gene is TRBJ2-5, the V gene TRBV2; 11 bases are a match to TRBD2. With 1 base clipped from V and 1 base from J, the junction kept 2 bases outside the gene matches. From germline, CDR1 is SNHLY and CDR2 FYNNEI. The CDR3 loop spans 16 amino acids.

The chain carries TRBV5-1 and TRBJ1-2; TRBD1 matches at 7 bases. Germline CDR1 is SGHRS and CDR2 is YFSETQ. This CDR3 region has 13 residues. After removal of 5 bases from V and 8 bases from J, the junction contained 9 bases not matched to a gene. The CDR3 reads CASSTGTVDGYTF. CDR3 nucleotides: TGCGCCAGCAGTACCGGGACAGTTGACGGCTACACCTTC. Together with reference TRBV5-1 and TRBJ1-2, the CDR3 gives the full variable domain: KAGVTQTPRYLIKTRGQQVTLSCSPISGHRSVSWYQQTPGQGLQFLFEYFSETQRNKGNFPGRFSGRQFSNSRSEMNVSTLELGDSALYLCASSTGTVDGYTFGSGTRLTVV.

The chain recombines TRBV5-6 with TRBJ2-4; D is unresolved. Trimming shortened V by 4 bases and J by 8 bases, and 13 bases separated the two germline ends. Germline V gives CDR1 SGHDT, CDR2 YYEEEE. This CDR3 is built from 13 residues. The CDR3 region has the DNA TGTGCCAGCAGCAAAGATTTAACGGACATTCAGTACTTC. Amino acids: CASSKDLTDIQYF.

The chain links TRBV6-6 to TRBJ2-2; D remains unclear. Germline CDR1 is MNHNY and CDR2 is SVGAGI (reference sequence). CDR3 size: 15 residues. V shed 6 bases and J shed 0 bases, with 11 bases lying between them. The DNA for the CDR3 is TGTGCCAGCAGCGGTGGGGATTCGAACACCGGGGAGCTGTTTTTT. This translates into CASSGGDSNTGELFF.

This rearrangement joins TRBV14 to TRBJ1-1; 7 bases align to TRBD1. Germline CDR1 and CDR2: SGHDN and FVKESK. The CDR3 length is 15 residues. V shed 0 bases, J shed 4 bases, and the junction held 5 bases outside the gene matches. The CDR3 nucleotides are TGTGCCAGCAGCCAAGATGTCAGGGGGGTCACTGAAGCTTTCTTT. This translates into CASSQDVRGVTEAFF.

V gene TRBV30 combines with J gene TRBJ2-3, with 9 bases identical to TRBD2. CDR1 GTSNPN and CDR2 SVGIG come from the germline V gene (reference sequence). Trimming removed 1 base from V and 0 bases from J; junction bases left unmatched: 8. The CDR3 runs 17 residues. The CDR3 bases are TGTGCCTGGAGTGGGTATGGCGGGAGGGCTAGCACAGATACGCAGTATTTT. Amino acid sequence: CAWSGYGGRASTDTQYF.

This chain uses TRBV10-1 with TRBJ2-7; TRBD1 matches 7 bases. This CDR3 comprises 15 residues. J gave up 2 bases and V 4 bases, and 8 bases lay outside the gene matches. Germline values: CDR1 WNHNN, CDR2 SYGVQD (reference sequence). CDR3 amino acids: CASSVGTANTYEQYF. CDR3 DNA sequence: TGCGCCAGCAGTGTCGGGACAGCGAACACCTACGAGCAGTACTTC.

The genes are TRBV6-5 and TRBJ1-2, with D maybe TRBD1 (5 bases). Germline CDR1 MNHEY, CDR2 SVGAGI. The CDR3 is 13 amino acids. V dropped 1 base and J dropped 4 bases, with 7 bases sitting between them. The chain's CDR3 is CASSYLTAYGYTF. CDR3 sequence (DNA): TGTGCCAGCAGTTACTTGACAGCCTATGGCTACACCTTC.

This chain uses TRBV5-1 with TRBJ1-5; 8 bases agree with TRBD1. The germline V gene has CDR1 SGHRS and CDR2 YFSETQ. The CDR3 has 15 amino acids. Trimming at V came to 4 bases and at J to 7 bases, leaving 10 bases not matched to a gene. CDR3 in amino acids: CASSPQTGVNQPQHF. CDR3 coding DNA: TGCGCCAGCAGCCCCCAGACAGGGGTGAACCAGCCCCAGCATTTT.

This chain joins TRBV9 and TRBJ2-2; D gene ambiguous. The germline CDR1 and CDR2 sequences are SGDLS and YYNGEE. This CDR3 comprises 13 residues. The V and J ends lost 3 bases and 6 bases respectively, with 9 bases between them. CDR3: CASSELVPGELFF. In DNA, the CDR3 is TGTGCCAGCAGCGAGTTGGTACCCGGGGAGCTGTTTTTT. The entire variable domain, with the rest obtained from reference TRBV9 and TRBJ2-2, is as follows: DSGVTQTPKHLITATGQRVTLRCSPRSGDLSVYWYQQSLDQGLQFLIQYYNGEERAKGNILERFSAQQFPDLHSELNLSSLELGDSALYFCASSELVPGELFFGEGSRLTVL.

The chain employs TRBV6-1 and TRBJ2-2; unclear D gene. With 6 bases removed from V and 0 bases from J, the gap between germline ends came to 5 bases. The length of the CDR3 is 13 residues. The germline V gene has CDR1 MNHNS and CDR2 SASEGT. In nucleotides, the CDR3 is TGTGCCAGCAGAGTAACGAACACCGGGGAGCTGTTTTTT. Encoded protein: CASRVTNTGELFF.

This clone occurred a few times. The J gene is TRBJ1-4, the V gene TRBV9, with unresolved D. Per the germline V gene, CDR1 is SGDLS and CDR2 is YYNGEE. The CDR3 has 11 amino acids. The V end lost 0 bases, the J end lost 9 bases, and 3 bases lay between the germline ends. The CDR3 loop reads CASSVEKKLFF. CDR3 DNA: TGTGCCAGCAGCGTAGAGAAAAAACTGTTTTTT.

The gene calls are TRBV7-9 and TRBJ1-2; TRBD1 is a possible D gene (5 bases). Per germline, CDR1 SEHNR and CDR2 FQNEAQ (reference sequence). The CDR3 sequence is 14 residues long. V shed 3 bases and J shed 4 bases, with 12 bases lying between them. The CDR3 region has the DNA TGTGCCAGCAGCTTGGGCGACAGATCCTATGGCTACACCTTC. It yields the protein CASSLGDRSYGYTF.

The rearrangement links TRBV27 to TRBJ2-5; 8 positions match TRBD1. V lost 6 bases, J lost 5 bases, and 5 bases stayed unmatched. CDR3 length: 13 residues. Germline V gene lookup returns CDR1 MNHEY and CDR2 SMNVEV (reference sequence). The CDR3 DNA sequence: TGTGCCAGCAGACCAGGGGGCAGGGAGACCCAGTACTTC. Translated: CASRPGGRETQYF.

The chain combines TRBV28 with TRBJ2-5; no clear D. The CDR3 runs 14 residues. Trimming cost V 1 base and J 1 base, with 7 bases left between them. Germline CDR1 and CDR2: MDHEN and SYDVKM. The CDR3 region is CASSLYALQETQYF. The CDR3 DNA sequence: TGTGCCAGCAGTTTATATGCCCTCCAAGAGACCCAGTACTTC.

The chain couples TRBV7-2 to TRBJ2-7; D perhaps matches TRBD1 (5 bases). Deletions cut 1 base from V and 1 base from J, with 14 bases between. Germline loops: CDR1 SGHTA, CDR2 FQGNSA. The CDR3 consists of 16 residues. The CDR3 region has the DNA TGTGCCAGCAGCTTAGACTTCGTCAGGGCATCCTACGAGCAGTACTTC. It translates to CASSLDFVRASYEQYF.

The chain uses TRBV18 and TRBJ1-1; tentative D call: TRBD1 (6 bases). The V gene's germline CDR1 is KGHSH and CDR2 LQKENI. CDR3 length: 16 residues. With 6 bases removed from V and 1 base from J, the gap between germline ends came to 18 bases. The CDR3 DNA is TGTGCCAGCTCCCCTCTTGGGGGCCCGCGGAACACTGAAGCTTTCTTT. Translated: CASSPLGGPRNTEAFF. The entire variable domain, with the rest obtained from reference TRBV18 and TRBJ1-1, is as follows: NAGVMQNPRHLVRRRGQEARLRCSPMKGHSHVYWYRQLPEEGLKFMVYLQKENIIDESGMPKERFSAEFPKEGPSILRIQQVVRGDSAAYFCASSPLGGPRNTEAFFGQGTRLTVV.

The chain links TRBV7-9 to TRBJ2-5, with D possibly matching TRBD1 (6 bases). The CDR3 has 14 amino acids. V was cut by 1 base and J by 5 bases, with 11 bases left in between. Looked up from germline, CDR1 is SEHNR and CDR2 is FQNEAQ (reference sequence). The CDR3 coding sequence is TGTGCCAGCAGCTTAGGACAGGCAAGCGAGACCCAGTACTTC. It yields the protein CASSLGQASETQYF.

V gene TRBV30 combines with J gene TRBJ1-1; possible D gene TRBD1, 5 bases. The CDR3 spans 14 residues. In germline, CDR1 is GTSNPN, CDR2 SVGIG (reference sequence). V shed 3 bases and J shed 5 bases, with 16 bases lying between them. CDR3 nucleotide sequence: TGTGCCTGGAGGTACCCAGGGTTTCGTACTGAAGCTTTCTTT. Protein: CAWRYPGFRTEAFF.

The V call is TRBV15, the J call TRBJ2-3, with D possibly being TRBD1 or TRBD2 (5 bases each). The CDR3 runs to 13 residues. Germline V gene sequence: CDR1 LNHNV, CDR2 YYDKDF (reference sequence). V lost 3 bases and J lost 5, with 9 bases in between. In DNA, the CDR3 is TGTGCCACCAGCAGCAGGGCGGGAGATACGCAGTATTTT. Residues: CATSSRAGDTQYF.

In regard to this clone: The same CDR3 is also encoded by other DNA sequences in this sample. This chain links TRBV19 with TRBJ2-7, with unresolved D. V lost 6 bases and J 3 bases, leaving 12 bases between the germline ends. The CDR3 is made up of 13 amino acids. Per the germline V gene, CDR1 is LNHDA and CDR2 is SQIVND (reference sequence). In DNA form, the CDR3 reads TGTGCCAGTAGAGCCGGGCCCAACTACGAGCAGTACTTC. It specifies CASRAGPNYEQYF.

CDR3 sequence: CSGVGQETQYF. In DNA, the CDR3 is TGCAGCGGGGTAGGGCAAGAGACCCAGTACTTC. The V and J genes are TRBV29-1 and TRBJ2-5; D not resolved. The CDR3 consists of 11 residues. Germline CDR1 is SQVTM and CDR2 is ANQGSEA. Trimming took off 7 bases at V and 2 bases at J, with 8 bases between the two ends.

The J gene is TRBJ2-7, the V gene TRBV20-1, with a weak D call TRBD2 (5 bases). This CDR3 is 11 amino acids long. Deletions cut 6 bases from V and 6 bases from J, with 12 bases between. From germline, CDR1 is DFQATT and CDR2 SNEGSKA (reference sequence). The CDR3 nucleotides read TGCAGTGCCCCGAGACTAAGCGAGCAGTACTTC. It specifies CSAPRLSEQYF.

This rearrangement joins TRBV7-9 to TRBJ2-7; tentative D call: TRBD2 (6 bases). There are 12 residues in the CDR3. Germline assignment: CDR1 SEHNR and CDR2 FQNEAQ (reference sequence). With 3 bases removed from V and 6 bases from J, the gap between germline ends came to 9 bases. The CDR3 sequence is CASSFGGAEQYF. The CDR3 nucleotides are TGTGCCAGCAGCTTCGGAGGGGCCGAGCAGTACTTC.

This sequence joins TRBV25-1 and TRBJ2-6; D perhaps matches TRBD2 (6 bases). The CDR3 has 17 amino acids. Trimming removed 2 bases at V and 0 bases at J, with 11 bases between. The V gene's germline CDR1 is MGHDK and CDR2 SYGVNS. The CDR3 nucleotides read TGTGCCAGCAGTGAAGTCGGGAGTAGCTCTGGGGCCAACGTCCTGACTTTC. Translating gives CASSEVGSSSGANVLTF.

The chain carries TRBV5-1 and TRBJ1-1, with a tentative D call TRBD1 (6 bases). CDR3 length equals 14 residues. The V end was cut by 3 bases, the J end by 1 base, with 10 bases between. Germline loops: CDR1 SGHRS, CDR2 YFSETQ. The CDR3 region is CASSSGDWNTEAFF. As DNA, the CDR3 is TGCGCCAGCAGCTCAGGGGACTGGAACACTGAAGCTTTCTTT.

This chain links TRBV11-2 with TRBJ2-1, with D perhaps matching TRBD2 (5 bases). Germline V gene lookup returns CDR1 SGHAT and CDR2 FQNNGV. This CDR3 spans 12 amino acids. Trimming left V 6 bases short and J 9 bases short, with 12 bases between. The CDR3 reads CASRASSSEQFF. DNA of the CDR3: TGTGCCAGCAGGGCTAGCTCTAGTGAGCAGTTCTTC.

The chain has TRBV4-3 and TRBJ2-7; D is perhaps TRBD2 (5 bases). V dropped 2 bases and J dropped 3 bases, with 14 bases sitting between them. Looked up from germline, CDR1 is LGHNA and CDR2 is YSLEER. This CDR3 has 15 residues. The CDR3 bases are TGCGCCAGCAGCCAAACTAGTGCCTCCCTCTACGAGCAGTACTTC. It translates to CASSQTSASLYEQYF.

The rearrangement joins TRBV19 to TRBJ1-2; D possibly corresponds to TRBD1 (5 bases). The ends were cut back, 8 bases at V and 5 bases at J, with 9 bases in the middle. This CDR3 comprises 11 residues. The germline CDR1 and CDR2 sequences are LNHDA and SQIVND (reference sequence). The CDR3 here is CASRGSYGYTF. The CDR3 coding sequence is TGTGCCAGTCGGGGGAGTTATGGCTACACCTTC.

The V gene is TRBV5-4, the J gene TRBJ2-2, with D perhaps TRBD2 (6 bases). This CDR3 spans 15 amino acids. Per germline, CDR1 SGHNT and CDR2 YYREEE (reference sequence). Trimming took 7 bases from V and 0 from J, leaving 13 bases between them. The CDR3 DNA sequence: TGTGCCAGCTCTCGGGAGTGGGCGAACACCGGGGAGCTGTTTTTT. It translates to CASSREWANTGELFF.